This TCR beta chain comes out of a study of T-cell memory formation after mild COVID-19. Study-wide background: TCR clusters were mostly confined to one donor each. Notes on the study in general: The pre-infection memory compartment contained some responding clones, suggesting cross-reactive memory joined.

This clonotype was counted between two and nine times. What it binds is not known. TCRdb reprocessed the 5' RACE reads with MiXCR, giving one entry per CDR3 protein. Of about 82,000 distinct CDR3 sequences detected, over 10% appear once; the ten largest clones hold less than 45%. Per germline, CDR1 SQVTM and CDR2 ANQGSEA. The CDR3 consists of 12 residues. The germline V and J ends were trimmed by 4 bases and 2 bases, with 9 bases remaining between them. The sequencing input was PBMCs or a T cell subset sorted from them (not recorded which). This sequence joins TRBV29-1 and TRBJ2-7, with no clear D. This clonotype was sampled from a man aged 18 to 35 who had mild COVID-19 (a few samples of this study predate the infection). Cell type and time point are not known. In DNA form, the CDR3 reads TGCAGCGTTGTCGGCGGCCCCTACGAGCAGTACTTC. Encoded protein: CSVVGGPYEQYF.